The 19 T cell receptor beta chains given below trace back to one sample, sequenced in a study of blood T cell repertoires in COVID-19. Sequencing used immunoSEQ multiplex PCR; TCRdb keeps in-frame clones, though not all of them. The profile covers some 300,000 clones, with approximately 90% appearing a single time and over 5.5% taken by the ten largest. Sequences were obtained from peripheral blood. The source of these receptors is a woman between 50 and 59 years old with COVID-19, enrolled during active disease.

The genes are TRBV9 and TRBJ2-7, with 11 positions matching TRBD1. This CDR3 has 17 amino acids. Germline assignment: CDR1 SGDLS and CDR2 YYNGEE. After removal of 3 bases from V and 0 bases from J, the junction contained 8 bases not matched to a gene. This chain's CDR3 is CASSAGQGAIGSYEQYF. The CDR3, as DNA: TGTGCCAGCAGCGCAGGACAGGGGGCAATTGGCTCCTACGAGCAGTACTTC.

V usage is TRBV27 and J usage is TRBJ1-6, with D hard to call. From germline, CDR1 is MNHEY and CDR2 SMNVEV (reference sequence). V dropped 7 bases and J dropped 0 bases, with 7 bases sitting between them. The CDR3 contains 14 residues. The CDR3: CASNSRSYNSPLHF. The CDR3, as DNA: TGTGCCAGCAACAGCCGCTCCTATAATTCACCCCTCCACTTT.

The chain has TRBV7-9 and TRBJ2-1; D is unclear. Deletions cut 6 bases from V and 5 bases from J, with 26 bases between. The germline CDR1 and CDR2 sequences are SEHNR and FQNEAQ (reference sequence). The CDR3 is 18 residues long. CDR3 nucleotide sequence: TGTGCCAGCAGATTTGCGGTCGATAGGCTCCTCAACCACAATGAGCAGTTCTTC. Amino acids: CASRFAVDRLLNHNEQFF.

The CDR3 protein is CASSPVGTSGGNIQYF. The CDR3 nucleotides read TGTGCCAGCAGCCCGGTGGGGACTAGCGGCGGAAACATTCAGTACTTC. This chain links TRBV7-2 with TRBJ2-4, with 11 bases that match TRBD2. After removal of 5 bases from V and 6 bases from J, the junction contained 9 bases not matched to a gene. This CDR3 is built from 16 residues. The germline V gene has CDR1 SGHTA and CDR2 FQGNSA.

In DNA form, the CDR3 reads TGTGCCAGCAGCCAACTAGCGGGCTTCGAGCAGTTCTTC. Translation gives CASSQLAGFEQFF. The V gene is TRBV3-1 (or the pseudogene TRBV3-2), the J gene TRBJ2-1; TRBD2 agrees at 8 bases. The V gene end was trimmed by 2 bases and the J gene end by 10 bases; junction bases not matched to a gene: 4. Germline V CDR1 and CDR2: LGHDT, YNNKEL (reference sequence). This CDR3 comprises 13 residues.

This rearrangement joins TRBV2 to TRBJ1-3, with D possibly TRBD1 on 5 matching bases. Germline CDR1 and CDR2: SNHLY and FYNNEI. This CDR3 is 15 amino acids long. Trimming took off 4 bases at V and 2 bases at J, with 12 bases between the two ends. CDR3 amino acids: CASSGTGSPGNTIYF. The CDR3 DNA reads TGTGCCAGCAGTGGAACAGGTTCCCCTGGAAACACCATATATTTT. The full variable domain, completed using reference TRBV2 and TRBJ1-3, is EPEVTQTPSHQVTQMGQEVILRCVPISNHLYFYWYRQILGQKVEFLVSFYNNEISEKSEIFDDQFSVERPDGSNFTLKIRSTKLEDSAMYFCASSGTGSPGNTIYFGEGSWLTVV.

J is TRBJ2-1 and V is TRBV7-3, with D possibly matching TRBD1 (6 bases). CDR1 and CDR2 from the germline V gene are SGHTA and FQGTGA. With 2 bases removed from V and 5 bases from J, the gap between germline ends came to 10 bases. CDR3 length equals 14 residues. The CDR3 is CASSLWDTNNEQFF. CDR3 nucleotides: TGTGCCAGCAGCTTATGGGACACCAACAATGAGCAGTTCTTC.

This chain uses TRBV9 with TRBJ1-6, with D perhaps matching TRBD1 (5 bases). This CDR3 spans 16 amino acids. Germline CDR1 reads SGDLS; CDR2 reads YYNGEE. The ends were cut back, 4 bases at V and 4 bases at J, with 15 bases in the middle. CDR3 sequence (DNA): TGTGCCAGCAGCCCAACGGGGGAGGGATATAATTCACCCCTCCACTTT. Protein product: CASSPTGEGYNSPLHF.

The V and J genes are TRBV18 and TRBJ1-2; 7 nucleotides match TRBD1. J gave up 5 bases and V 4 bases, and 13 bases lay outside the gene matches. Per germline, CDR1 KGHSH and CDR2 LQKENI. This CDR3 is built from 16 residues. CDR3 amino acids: CASSRQGERGDYGYTF. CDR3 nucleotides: TGTGCCAGCTCACGACAGGGTGAGAGGGGAGATTATGGCTACACCTTC.

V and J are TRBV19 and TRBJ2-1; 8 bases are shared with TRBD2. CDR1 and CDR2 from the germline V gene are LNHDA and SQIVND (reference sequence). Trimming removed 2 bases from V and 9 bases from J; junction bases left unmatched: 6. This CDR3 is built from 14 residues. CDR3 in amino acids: CASSITGTRSEQFF. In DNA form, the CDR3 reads TGTGCCAGTAGTATAACGGGGACTAGGAGTGAGCAGTTCTTC.

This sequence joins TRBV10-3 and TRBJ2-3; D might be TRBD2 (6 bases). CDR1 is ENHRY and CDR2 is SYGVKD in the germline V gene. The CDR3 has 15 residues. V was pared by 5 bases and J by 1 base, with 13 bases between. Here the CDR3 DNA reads TGTGCCATCAGTTCCCTCGGGAGAGGCACAGATACGCAGTATTTT. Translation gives CAISSLGRGTDTQYF.

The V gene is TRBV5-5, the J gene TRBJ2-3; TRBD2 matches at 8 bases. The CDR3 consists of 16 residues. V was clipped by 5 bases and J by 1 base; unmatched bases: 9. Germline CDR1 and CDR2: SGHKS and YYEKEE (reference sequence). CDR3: CASRPRGGLGTDTQYF. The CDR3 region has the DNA TGTGCCAGCAGACCTCGCGGGGGGCTGGGCACAGATACGCAGTATTTT.

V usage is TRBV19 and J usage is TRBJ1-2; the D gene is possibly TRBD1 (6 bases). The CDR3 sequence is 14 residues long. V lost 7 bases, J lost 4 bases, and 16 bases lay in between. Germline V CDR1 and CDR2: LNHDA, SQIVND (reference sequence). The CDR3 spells CASTQGRTVYGYTF. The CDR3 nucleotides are TGTGCCAGTACTCAAGGGCGGACAGTCTATGGCTACACCTTC.

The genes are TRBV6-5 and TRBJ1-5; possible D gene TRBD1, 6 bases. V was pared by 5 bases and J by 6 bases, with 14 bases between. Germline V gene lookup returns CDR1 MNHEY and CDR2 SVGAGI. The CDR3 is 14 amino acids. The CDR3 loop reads CASSNPDRFQPQHF. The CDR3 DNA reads TGTGCCAGCAGTAATCCGGACAGATTTCAGCCCCAGCATTTT.

CDR3 bases: TGTGCCAGCAGCGGGACAGGCTCCTACAATGAGCAGTTCTTC. This sequence encodes CASSGTGSYNEQFF. The J gene is TRBJ2-1, the V gene TRBV7-9; 8 bases match TRBD1. The CDR3 is made up of 14 amino acids. V dropped 5 bases and J dropped 0; count of bases not matched to a gene: 0. Germline V CDR1 and CDR2: SEHNR, FQNEAQ (reference sequence).

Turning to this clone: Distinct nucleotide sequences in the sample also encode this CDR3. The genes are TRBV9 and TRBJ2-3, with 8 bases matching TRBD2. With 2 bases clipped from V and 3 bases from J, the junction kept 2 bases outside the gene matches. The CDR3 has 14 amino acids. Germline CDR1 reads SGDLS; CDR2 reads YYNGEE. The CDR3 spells CASSVSGATDTQYF. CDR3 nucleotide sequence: TGTGCCAGCAGCGTTAGCGGGGCGACAGATACGCAGTATTTT.

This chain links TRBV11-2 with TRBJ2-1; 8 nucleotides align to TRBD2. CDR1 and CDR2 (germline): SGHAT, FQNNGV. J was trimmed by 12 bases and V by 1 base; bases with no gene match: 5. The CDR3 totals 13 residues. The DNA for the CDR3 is TGTGCCAGCAGCTTAGGGGGACTAGTAGGGCAGTTCTTC. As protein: CASSLGGLVGQFF.

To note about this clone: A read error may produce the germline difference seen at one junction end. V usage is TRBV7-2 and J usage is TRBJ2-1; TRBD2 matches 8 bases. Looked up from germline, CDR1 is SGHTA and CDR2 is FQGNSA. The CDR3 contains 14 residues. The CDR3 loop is CASSLNFYGGRTVF. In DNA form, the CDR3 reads TGTGCCAGCAGCTTAAATTTTTATGGCGGGAGGACGGTCTTC.

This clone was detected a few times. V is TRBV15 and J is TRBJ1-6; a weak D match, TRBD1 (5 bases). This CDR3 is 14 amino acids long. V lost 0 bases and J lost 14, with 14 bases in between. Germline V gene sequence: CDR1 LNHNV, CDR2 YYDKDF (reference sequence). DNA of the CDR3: TGTGCCACCAGCAGAGATCCCTCGGGGGGGGCCCTCCACTTT. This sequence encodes CATSRDPSGGALHF.